A selection of T cell receptor beta chains follows, all from one sample in a study of beta chain features in type 1 diabetes. Method: immunoSEQ multiplex PCR; TCRdb's copy keeps in-frame clones and lacks some. The sample records about 410,000 clones, over 11% being singletons. Sequencing was performed on naive CD4+ T cells from blood. The receptor set was obtained from a man aged 30 to 39 in good health. Each CDR3 is given with its conserved first and last residue. D genes are given only for firm matches. Clone size is not always given. Where it is, it says once, few, many or a class for expanded clones.

TRBV5-1,TRBJ2-3,TRBD2,few,TGCGCCAGCACCCTAGCGGGAGTTAGCACAGATACGCAGTATTTT,CASTLAGVSTDTQYF
TRBV5-6,TRBJ2-1,.,.,TGTGCCAGCAGCCCCCGGGTCCTGAGCTCCTACAATGAGCAGTTCTTC,CASSPRVLSSYNEQFF
TRBV27,TRBJ2-1,.,few,TGTGCCAGCAGTCCAATTGGGGCTTACAATGAGCAGTTCTTC,CASSPIGAYNEQFF
TRBV9,TRBJ2-5,TRBD2,.,TGTGCCAGCAGCCGGGGTAGCGGGGCAGAGACCCAGTACTTC,CASSRGSGAETQYF
TRBV18,TRBJ2-1,.,.,TGTGCCAGCTCACCACAGGTGTCTTGGATGAATGAGCAGTTCTTC,CASSPQVSWMNEQFF
TRBV6-6,TRBJ2-1,.,few,TGTGCCAGCAGTACCAGGGTCAATGAGCAGTTCTTC,CASSTRVNEQFF
TRBV7-6,TRBJ2-3,TRBD2,.,TGTGCCAGCAGCTTACTAGCGGGAGGCGTCACAGATACGCAGTATTTT,CASSLLAGGVTDTQYF
TRBV6-6,TRBJ2-2,TRBD1,.,TGTGCCGGAAACAGGGGTCCTAACATCGGGGAGCTGTTTTTT,CAGNRGPNIGELFF
TRBV7-9,TRBJ2-3,TRBD2,.,TGTGCCAGCAGCTTAGTGCAACGGGAGGGGACAGATACGCAGTATTTT,CASSLVQREGTDTQYF
TRBV7-9,TRBJ2-1,TRBD2,.,TGTGCCAGCAGCCGAGTAGCGGGAGGATGGAATGAGCAGTTCTTC,CASSRVAGGWNEQFF
TRBV6-6,TRBJ2-3,.,.,TGTGCCAGCAGTTACGGTTGGCAGAGGGGGGATACGCAGTATTTT,CASSYGWQRGDTQYF
TRBV21-1,TRBJ2-5,.,few,TGTGCCAGCAAGAGGCGGCCTGCGGAGACCCAGTACTTC,CASKRRPAETQYF
TRBV23-1,TRBJ2-4,.,many,TGCGCCAGCACTTTTCCAGGGGCCAGAGCCAAAAACATTCAGTACTTC,CASTFPGARAKNIQYF
TRBV10-3,TRBJ2-5,.,few,TGTGCCATCAGTGGCCATAACCAAGAGACCCAGTACTTC,CAISGHNQETQYF
TRBV10-3,TRBJ1-1,TRBD1,.,TGTGCCATCGGACAGGATGGGAACATGAACACTGAAGCTTTCTTT,CAIGQDGNMNTEAFF
TRBV9,TRBJ2-5,.,.,TGTGCCAGCAGCCCCCAGCTAGCCGCTCAAGAGACCCAGTACTTC,CASSPQLAAQETQYF
TRBV7-2,TRBJ2-2,TRBD2,.,TGTGCCGCGGGGAGGGACTGGAACACCGGGGAGCTGTTTTTT,CAAGRDWNTGELFF
TRBV5-4,TRBJ2-1,.,few,TGTGCCAGCAGCTTTCGGTTAATCGACAATGAGCAGTTCTTC,CASSFRLIDNEQFF
TRBV7-2,TRBJ2-1,.,few,TGTGCCAGCAGCTTAAGGGGGGGCAATGAGCAGTTCTTC,CASSLRGGNEQFF
TRBV9,TRBJ2-1,TRBD2,.,TGTGCCAGCAGCTGGGAGCGGGGGACCTCCTACAATGAGCAGTTCTTC,CASSWERGTSYNEQFF
TRBV18,TRBJ2-1,.,once,TGTGCCAGCAGCGGACAGTTAGACAATGAGCAGTTCTTC,CASSGQLDNEQFF
TRBV30,TRBJ2-1,.,few,TGTGCCTGGGCCCAAGAACAGGGAAACAATGAGCAGTTCTTC,CAWAQEQGNNEQFF
TRBV7-2,TRBJ2-3,TRBD1,.,TGTGCCAGCAGCTTAGCGGCCAGGGGGCTAACAGATACGCAGTATTTT,CASSLAARGLTDTQYF
TRBV7-2,TRBJ2-3,TRBD2,.,TGTGCCAGCAGCTCGCTAGCGGGAGTAGATACGCAGTATTTT,CASSSLAGVDTQYF
TRBV5-1,TRBJ2-5,.,.,TGCGCCAGCAGCTTGGTAGGACTGCCGATGAAAGAGACCCAGTACTTC,CASSLVGLPMKETQYF
TRBV6-1,TRBJ2-1,TRBD2,.,TGTGCCAGCAGTCCTCGACTAGCGGGTTACAATGAGCAGTTCTTC,CASSPRLAGYNEQFF
TRBV6-5,TRBJ1-2,TRBD1,.,TGTGCCAGCAGGCCGGGACAGGGCTATGGCTACACCTTC,CASRPGQGYGYTF
TRBV15,TRBJ2-5,.,.,TGTGCCACCAGCAGAACAATCCAAGAGACCCAGTACTTC,CATSRTIQETQYF
TRBV7-8,TRBJ2-4,.,few,TGTGCCAGCAGACCTGTCCGGTGGGGGAAAAACATTCAGTACTTC,CASRPVRWGKNIQYF
TRBV10-3,TRBJ1-2,.,few,TGTGCCATCAGTGAAAGCTGGGGCTACACCTTC,CAISESWGYTF
TRBV19,TRBJ2-3,.,.,TGTGCCAGTAGTATTGGGTTTAGCACAGATACGCAGTATTTT,CASSIGFSTDTQYF
TRBV29-1,TRBJ1-1,.,.,TGCAGCGTTGACCGCGGAATTAACACTGAAGCTTTCTTT,CSVDRGINTEAFF
TRBV29-1,TRBJ1-2,.,few,TGCAGCGTCCGGGGACAATCTAACTATGGCTACACCTTC,CSVRGQSNYGYTF
TRBV14,TRBJ2-3,.,few,TGTGCCAGCAGCCCGGTATTACGGGTCGATACTACGCAGTATTTT,CASSPVLRVDTTQYF
TRBV30,TRBJ1-2,.,.,TGTGCCTGGAGTTGGCGTGAGGGAGCGGGCTACACCTTC,CAWSWREGAGYTF
TRBV4-3,TRBJ2-5,.,.,TGCGCCAGCAGCCAAGATTTCAGGGCGTACCAAGAGACCCAGTACTTC,CASSQDFRAYQETQYF
TRBV4-3,TRBJ2-1,TRBD2,.,TGCGCCAGCAGCCAAGAGACAGCGGCTAGCGGAAAAAACAATGAGCAGTTCTTC,CASSQETAASGKNNEQFF
TRBV20-1,TRBJ2-7,.,.,TGCAGTGCTAGAGTGGGATACGAGCAGTACTTC,CSARVGYEQYF
TRBV25-1,TRBJ2-2,.,few,TGTGCCAGCAGTGTCACAGGGCGGGCCGGGGAGCTGTTTTTT,CASSVTGRAGELFF
TRBV6-5,TRBJ1-3,.,.,TGTGCCAGCAGTTACTCTCGTTACTCTGGAAACACCATATATTTT,CASSYSRYSGNTIYF
TRBV27,TRBJ1-4,.,.,TGTGCCAGCAGTTTATGGGTAGGCCCCAATGAAAAACTGTTTTTT,CASSLWVGPNEKLFF
TRBV5-1,TRBJ1-5,.,.,TGCGCCAGCAGCTACCCTACAGGGCTGAATCAGCCCCAGCATTTT,CASSYPTGLNQPQHF
TRBV7-3,TRBJ1-2,.,.,TGTGCCACTGACTCCAGGGGTCCTAACTATGGCTACACCTTC,CATDSRGPNYGYTF
TRBV18,TRBJ2-3,.,.,TGTGCCAGCTCACCACTTGCTAGCACAGATACGCAGTATTTT,CASSPLASTDTQYF
TRBV10-3,TRBJ1-3,.,.,TGTGCCATCAGTGAAGGCGCAAACACCATATATTTT,CAISEGANTIYF
TRBV5-1,TRBJ2-3,.,few,TGCGCCAGCAGCTTATCCAGGGCAGCAGATACGCAGTATTTT,CASSLSRAADTQYF
TRBV29-1,TRBJ2-7,TRBD2,.,TGCAGCGCCTCGGGGGGTCTAGGCTACGAGCAGTACTTC,CSASGGLGYEQYF
TRBV25-1,TRBJ2-1,TRBD1,.,TGTGCCAGCAGTGAGGGACAGGGACTTTCCTACAATGAGCAGTTCTTC,CASSEGQGLSYNEQFF
TRBV15,TRBJ2-2,.,.,TGTGCCACCAGCAGAGCAACCTCCCCAGGGGCCCAGACCGGGGAGCTGTTTTTT,CATSRATSPGAQTGELFF
TRBV6-5,TRBJ1-6,.,.,TGTGCCAGCAGTTACTCCGGAGGAGACAGCTATTCACCCCTCCACTTT,CASSYSGGDSYSPLHF
TRBV7-2,TRBJ2-1,.,.,TGTGCCAGCAGCTTGCTAGCCTTGACTTTGTTCTCCTACAATGAGCAGTTCTTC,CASSLLALTLFSYNEQFF
TRBV9,TRBJ2-3,.,few,TGTGCCAGCAGCGTACGAGGCGGCACAGATACGCAGTATTTT,CASSVRGGTDTQYF
TRBV20-1,TRBJ2-7,.,.,TGCAGTGCGCGTACCCTCTACGAGCAGTACTTC,CSARTLYEQYF
TRBV7-2,TRBJ1-1,.,.,TGTGCCAGCAGCTTAGTAGGAGGGGTAAAGCTCAGAAACACTGAAGCTTTCTTT,CASSLVGGVKLRNTEAFF
TRBV18,TRBJ1-2,TRBD1,.,TGTGCCAGCTCACCAAGGGACAGGGGGAACGGCTACACCTTC,CASSPRDRGNGYTF